This section outlines one T cell receptor (beta chain) sequence together with its context. What it binds is unknown. The CDR3 covers 13 residues. In germline, CDR1 is MNHEY, CDR2 SVGAGI. The sample originates from a study of T cells in localized non-small cell lung cancer. The data were produced by immunoSEQ multiplex PCR, yet TCRdb's version contains in-frame clones alone and is incomplete. The table lists approximately 64,000 clones, roughly 90% of them singletons. Study results and caveats: Tumor samples were not multi-region, leaving intratumor heterogeneity unexcluded. In adjacent lung appeared a median about 58 of the top 100 tumor clones. Peak T cell clonality was found in uninvolved adjacent lung, exceeding tumor. Longer overall survival accompanied higher blood T cell density.

Specimen: peripheral blood, collected before any cancer treatment. V gene TRBV6-5 combines with J gene TRBJ1-1, with TRBD1 matching over 7 bases. This TCR came from a woman aged 35-75 years with stage I lung adenocarcinoma. The CDR3: CSTLGGAGTEAFF. In DNA, the CDR3 is TGTTCCACCCTAGGGGGCGCGGGCACTGAAGCTTTCTTT.